These T cell receptor beta chains were read from a single sample in a study of control samples from healthy donors and cancer patients. Sequencing used immunoSEQ multiplex PCR; TCRdb keeps in-frame clones, though not all of them. The sample lists 60,000 or so clones; approximately 91% were seen once. Sequenced input: blood. All receptors derive from a man aged 45-60 years in good health. Each CDR3 is given with its conserved first and last residue. The D gene is left open where the match is weak. Size is omitted from some rows. Given values are once, few, many or a class for expanded clones.

D,V,size,J,DNA,CDR3
TRBD1,TRBV27,NA,TRBJ1-1,TGTGCCAGCACCCACGGGACAGGGAACACTGAAGCTTTCTTT,CASTHGTGNTEAFF
NA,TRBV19,NA,TRBJ1-5,TGTGCCAGTAGTATCCTCTGGACTGGAGGCAATCAGCCCCAGCATTTT,CASSILWTGGNQPQHF
NA,TRBV7-3,NA,TRBJ2-7,TGTGCCAGCAGCTTAGGAAATACCTTCGAGCAGTACTTC,CASSLGNTFEQYF
NA,TRBV18,NA,TRBJ1-1,TGTGCCAGCTCACCACCGAGGGACGGGCAGAACACTGAAGCTTTCTTT,CASSPPRDGQNTEAFF
TRBD2,TRBV6-6,NA,TRBJ2-2,TGTGCCAGCAGTCAACTCGCGGGAGGGACGAACACCGGGGAGCTGTTTTTT,CASSQLAGGTNTGELFF
TRBD2,TRBV11-3,NA,TRBJ2-3,TGTGCCAGCAGCTTAGGAGGACTAGCGGGAGGAGGGGTCCACGCAGATACGCAGTATTTT,CASSLGGLAGGGVHADTQYF
NA,TRBV3-1/TRBV3-2,NA,TRBJ2-7,TGTGCCAGCAGCCCTTCGGACTACCCGGAGAGGGAGCAGTACTTC,CASSPSDYPEREQYF
TRBD1,TRBV2,NA,TRBJ1-6,TGTGCCGGCGACAGGGGTTATAATTCACCCCTCCACTTT,CAGDRGYNSPLHF
NA,TRBV30,NA,TRBJ2-5,TGTGCCTGGAGTGTACTGACAGGGGAGGGGACCCAGTACTTC,CAWSVLTGEGTQYF
NA,TRBV28,NA,TRBJ1-1,TGTGCCAGCAGTCCGGAGGCACATGGAGCTTTCTTT,CASSPEAHGAFF
NA,TRBV28,NA,TRBJ1-2,TGTGCCAGCAGTTTAGCGGGGGCAGGACTAATATCTAACTATGGCTACACCTTC,CASSLAGAGLISNYGYTF
TRBD2,TRBV11-2,NA,TRBJ2-2,TGTGCCAGCAGCTTAGTCTCTAGCGGGAGTTTTCGCGGCACCGGGGAGCTGTTTTTT,CASSLVSSGSFRGTGELFF
NA,TRBV10-3,NA,TRBJ1-5,TGTGCCATCAGTGAGTCGGACAGAAATCAGCCCCAGCATTTT,CAISESDRNQPQHF
NA,TRBV27,NA,TRBJ1-1,TGTGCCAGCAGGGACAGTTTAAACACTGAAGCTTTCTTT,CASRDSLNTEAFF
NA,TRBV29-1,NA,TRBJ1-1,TGCAGCGTGGGACTAGGGGAATCCGCTGAAGCTTTCTTT,CSVGLGESAEAFF
NA,TRBV28,NA,TRBJ1-1,TGTGCCAGCAGTTCTTTAAGGAGGGGCCAGAACACTGAAGCTTTCTTT,CASSSLRRGQNTEAFF
NA,TRBV2,few,TRBJ1-4,TGTGCCAGCAGTGAAATGGCTAATGAAAAACTGTTTTTT,CASSEMANEKLFF
NA,TRBV15,NA,TRBJ1-3,TGTGCCACCAGCAGAGATGTTGCAGGGGGAAACACCATATATTTT,CATSRDVAGGNTIYF
NA,TRBV5-6,NA,TRBJ1-2,TGTGCCAGCAGCTTGGGAGCTCTTACACGGAATAGGGGCTACACCTTC,CASSLGALTRNRGYTF
NA,TRBV11-2,once,TRBJ1-1,TGTGCCAGCAGCTTAGAGGCCAGATCTGAAGCTTTCTTT,CASSLEARSEAFF
TRBD1,TRBV9,NA,TRBJ1-5,TGTGCCAGCAGCGTAGGGACAGGGGATCAGCCCCAGCATTTT,CASSVGTGDQPQHF
TRBD1,TRBV5-1,NA,TRBJ2-3,TGCGCCAGCAGCCTTGACAGGGGTACAGATACGCAGTATTTT,CASSLDRGTDTQYF
NA,TRBV28,few,TRBJ2-7,TGTGCCAGCAGCTCCTCTCGGGACATAACTCCCTACGAGCAGTACTTC,CASSSSRDITPYEQYF
NA,TRBV28,NA,TRBJ2-3,TGTGCCAGCAGTTCGCGCTCAGATACGCAGTATTTT,CASSSRSDTQYF
NA,TRBV10-1,NA,TRBJ2-3,TGCGCCAGCAGTGAGTCGAATCTAGCCGGTACGCAGTATTTT,CASSESNLAGTQYF
NA,TRBV29-1,NA,TRBJ2-7,TGCAGCGCGGAGACAGGCTACGAGCAGTACTTC,CSAETGYEQYF